A selection of T cell receptor beta chains follows, all from one sample in a study of T cell responses to AZD1222 COVID-19 vaccine. Measured with immunoSEQ multiplex PCR; TCRdb has only the in-frame clones, and not every one. The table has approximately 150,000 clones, around nine tenths seen once. Here the sequenced sample was peripheral blood, taken 28 days after the second AZD1222 dose. These receptors originate from an adult who received the AZD1222 COVID-19 vaccine. Both conserved end residues are part of each CDR3. The order of the fields is D gene, V gene, J gene, clone size, CDR3 length, CDR3 DNA, CDR3 protein. The D gene is left open where the match is weak. For some rows the clone size is stated as once, few or many, or as a class when expanded; others skip it.

d_call: TRBD1
v_call: TRBV28
j_call: TRBJ1-2
clone_size: .
cdr3_length: 15
cdr3_nt: TGTGCCAGCAGTCCAGGGACAGGGGTTAACTATGGCTACACCTTC
cdr3_aa: CASSPGTGVNYGYTF

d_call: .
v_call: TRBV5-1
j_call: TRBJ2-3
clone_size: .
cdr3_length: 13
cdr3_nt: TGCGCCAGCAGCTCGGGAGCCACAGATACGCAGTATTTT
cdr3_aa: CASSSGATDTQYF

d_call: .
v_call: TRBV28
j_call: TRBJ1-3
clone_size: .
cdr3_length: 16
cdr3_nt: TGTGCCAGCAGTCCCTTTCAGGCCGGGGCTGGAAACACCATATATTTT
cdr3_aa: CASSPFQAGAGNTIYF

d_call: TRBD1
v_call: TRBV5-1
j_call: TRBJ1-6
clone_size: .
cdr3_length: 14
cdr3_nt: TGCGCCAGCAGCCTGGGACAGGAGGTTTCACCCCTCCACTTT
cdr3_aa: CASSLGQEVSPLHF

d_call: TRBD2
v_call: TRBV18
j_call: TRBJ2-7
clone_size: .
cdr3_length: 16
cdr3_nt: TGTGCCAGCTCACCCATTCAGACTAGCGGGGCCTACGAGCAGTACTTC
cdr3_aa: CASSPIQTSGAYEQYF

d_call: TRBD1
v_call: TRBV11-3
j_call: TRBJ2-7
clone_size: .
cdr3_length: 14
cdr3_nt: TGTGCCAGCAGCGTCAACAGGGGAACCTACGAGCAGTACTTC
cdr3_aa: CASSVNRGTYEQYF

d_call: .
v_call: TRBV6-5
j_call: TRBJ1-1
clone_size: .
cdr3_length: 15
cdr3_nt: TGTGCCAGCAGTACATGGGGGCAGGAGAACACTGAAGCTTTCTTT
cdr3_aa: CASSTWGQENTEAFF

d_call: .
v_call: TRBV15
j_call: TRBJ1-1
clone_size: once
cdr3_length: 14
cdr3_nt: TGTGCCACCAGTTTCACAGTCATGAACACTGAAGCTTTCTTT
cdr3_aa: CATSFTVMNTEAFF

d_call: .
v_call: TRBV19
j_call: TRBJ2-1
clone_size: .
cdr3_length: 12
cdr3_nt: TGTGCCAGTAGTCCTAGCTACAATGAGCAGTTCTTC
cdr3_aa: CASSPSYNEQFF

d_call: .
v_call: TRBV29-1
j_call: TRBJ1-1
clone_size: .
cdr3_length: 16
cdr3_nt: TGCAGCGCCAAGGGGACGGCGGGACACCTGAACACTGAAGCTTTCTTT
cdr3_aa: CSAKGTAGHLNTEAFF

d_call: TRBD1
v_call: TRBV6-5
j_call: TRBJ1-4
clone_size: .
cdr3_length: 14
cdr3_nt: TGTGCCAGCAGCCCGACAGGGACTAATGAAAAACTGTTTTTT
cdr3_aa: CASSPTGTNEKLFF